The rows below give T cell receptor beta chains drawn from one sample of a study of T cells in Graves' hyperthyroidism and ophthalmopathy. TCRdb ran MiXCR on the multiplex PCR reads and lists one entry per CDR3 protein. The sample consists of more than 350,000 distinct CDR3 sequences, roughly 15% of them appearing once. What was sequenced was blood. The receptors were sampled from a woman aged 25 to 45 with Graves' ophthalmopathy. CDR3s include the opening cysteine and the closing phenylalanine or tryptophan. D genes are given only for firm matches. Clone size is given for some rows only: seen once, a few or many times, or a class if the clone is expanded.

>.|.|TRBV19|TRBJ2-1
CASSTLDSFQQFF
TGTGCCAGTAGTACCCTGGACAGTTTTCAGCAGTTCTTC
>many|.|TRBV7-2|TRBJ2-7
CASSFPTGGPSSALREQYF
TGTGCCAGCAGCTTCCCGACGGGGGGCCCGTCCTCCGCGCTGAGGGAGCAGTACTTC
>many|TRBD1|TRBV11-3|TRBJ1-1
CASSLGTGQTSAFF
TGTGCCAGCAGCTTAGGGACAGGCCAAACAAGCGCTTTCTTT
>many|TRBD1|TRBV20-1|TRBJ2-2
CSARQGAGGELFF
TGCAGTGCTAGGCAGGGGGCGGGCGGGGAGCTGTTTTTT
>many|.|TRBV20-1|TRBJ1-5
CSARVVQGVQPQHF
TGCAGTGCTAGAGTCGTACAGGGAGTTCAGCCCCAGCATTTT
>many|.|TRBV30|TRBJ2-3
CAWSVGGAFTDTQYF
TGTGCCTGGAGTGTGGGGGGGGCCTTTACAGATACGCAGTATTTT
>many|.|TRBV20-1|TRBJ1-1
CSAYTGTGTEAFF
TGCAGTGCTTACACAGGGACGGGGACTGAAGCTTTCTTT
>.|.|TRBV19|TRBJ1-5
CASSIDPQPQHF
TGTGCCAGTAGTATAGATCCTCAGCCCCAGCATTTT
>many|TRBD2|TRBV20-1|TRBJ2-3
CSAVPRPGLYPFDTQYF
TGCAGTGCTGTGCCACGTCCGGGACTATATCCGTTCGATACGCAGTATTTT
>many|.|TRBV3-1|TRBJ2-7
CASRRESGDSYEQYF
TGTGCCAGCAGGAGGGAATCAGGGGACTCCTACGAGCAGTACTTC
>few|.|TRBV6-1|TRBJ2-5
CASSERTPVSAQYF
TGTGCCAGCAGTGAGAGGACCCCCGTAAGCGCCCAGTACTTC
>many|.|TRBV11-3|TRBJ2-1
CASSLSGFSHEQFF
TGTGCCAGCAGCCTCTCTGGATTCTCCCATGAGCAGTTCTTC
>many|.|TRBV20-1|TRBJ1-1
CSARDAANTEAFF
TGCAGTGCTAGAGATGCCGCGAACACTGAAGCTTTCTTT
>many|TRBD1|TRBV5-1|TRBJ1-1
CASSRGQVNTEAFF
TGCGCCAGCAGCCGAGGACAGGTGAACACTGAAGCTTTCTTT
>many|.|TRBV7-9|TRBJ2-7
CASSHTRDGAYEQYF
TGTGCCAGCAGCCACACGAGGGACGGAGCCTACGAGCAGTACTTC
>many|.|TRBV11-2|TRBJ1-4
CASSTWGWSATNEKLFF
TGTGCCAGCAGCACCTGGGGATGGAGTGCAACTAATGAAAAACTGTTTTTT
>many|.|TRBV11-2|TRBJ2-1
CASSLDPGRNEQFF
TGTGCCAGCAGCTTAGATCCCGGGAGAAATGAGCAGTTCTTC
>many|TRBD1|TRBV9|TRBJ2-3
CASSDKGQGDTDTQYF
TGTGCCAGCAGCGACAAGGGACAGGGTGATACGGATACGCAGTATTTT
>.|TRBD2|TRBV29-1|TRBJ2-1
CSVSRTSGRGFGEQFF
TGCAGCGTTTCACGGACTAGCGGGAGGGGTTTCGGTGAGCAGTTCTTC
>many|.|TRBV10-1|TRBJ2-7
CASSEGPYVEQYF
TGCGCCAGCAGTGAGGGGCCGTATGTCGAGCAGTACTTC
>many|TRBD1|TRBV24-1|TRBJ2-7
CATSDSSTQGSSYEQYF
TGTGCCACCAGTGACAGCTCCACACAGGGGAGCTCCTACGAGCAGTACTTC
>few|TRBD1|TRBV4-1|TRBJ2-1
CASSPRTGGGNEQFF
TGCGCCAGCAGCCCCCGGACAGGGGGCGGCAATGAGCAGTTCTTC
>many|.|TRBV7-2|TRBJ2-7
CASSLGLDEQYF
TGTGCCAGCAGCTTAGGGTTGGACGAGCAGTACTTC
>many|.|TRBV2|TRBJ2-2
CASSEGGNTGELFF
TGTGCCAGCAGTGAAGGGGGGAACACCGGGGAGCTGTTTTTT
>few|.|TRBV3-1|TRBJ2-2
CASSFSSGELFF
TGTGCCAGCAGCTTCTCCTCCGGGGAGCTGTTTTTT
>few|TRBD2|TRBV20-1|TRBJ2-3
CSAPSGGAILDTQYF
TGCAGTGCGCCTAGCGGGGGGGCCATTTTGGATACGCAGTATTTT
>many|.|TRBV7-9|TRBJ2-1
CASSFVYNEQFF
TGTGCCAGCAGCTTTGTTTACAATGAGCAGTTCTTC